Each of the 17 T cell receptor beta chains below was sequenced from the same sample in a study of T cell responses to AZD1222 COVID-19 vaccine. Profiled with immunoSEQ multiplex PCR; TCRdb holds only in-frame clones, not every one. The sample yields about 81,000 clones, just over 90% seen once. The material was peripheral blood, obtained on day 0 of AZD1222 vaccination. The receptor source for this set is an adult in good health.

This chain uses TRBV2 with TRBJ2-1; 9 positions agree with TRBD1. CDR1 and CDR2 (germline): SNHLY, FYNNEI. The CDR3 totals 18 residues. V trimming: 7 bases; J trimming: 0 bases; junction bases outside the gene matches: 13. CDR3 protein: CASNSQGAHSSSYNEQFF. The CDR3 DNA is TGTGCCAGCAACTCACAGGGGGCCCATTCTAGCTCCTACAATGAGCAGTTCTTC. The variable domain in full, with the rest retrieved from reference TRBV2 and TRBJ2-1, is EPEVTQTPSHQVTQMGQEVILRCVPISNHLYFYWYRQILGQKVEFLVSFYNNEISEKSEIFDDQFSVERPDGSNFTLKIRSTKLEDSAMYFCASNSQGAHSSSYNEQFFGPGTRLTVL.

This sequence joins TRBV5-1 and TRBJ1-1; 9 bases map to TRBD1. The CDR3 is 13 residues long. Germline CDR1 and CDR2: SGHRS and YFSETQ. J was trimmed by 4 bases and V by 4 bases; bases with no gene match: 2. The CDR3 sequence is CASSQTGGTEAFF. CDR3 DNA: TGCGCCAGCAGCCAGACAGGGGGCACTGAAGCTTTCTTT.

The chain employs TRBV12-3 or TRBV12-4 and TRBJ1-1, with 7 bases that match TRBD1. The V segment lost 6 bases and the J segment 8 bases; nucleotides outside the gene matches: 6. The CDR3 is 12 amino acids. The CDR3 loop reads CASRTGRKEAFF. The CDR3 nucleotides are TGTGCCAGCAGGACAGGGAGGAAGGAAGCTTTCTTT.

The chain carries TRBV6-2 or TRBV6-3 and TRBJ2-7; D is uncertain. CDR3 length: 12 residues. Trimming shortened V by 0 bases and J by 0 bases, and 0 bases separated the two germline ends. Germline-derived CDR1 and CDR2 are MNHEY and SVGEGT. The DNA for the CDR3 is TGTGCCAGCAGTTACTCCTCCTACGAGCAGTACTTC. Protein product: CASSYSSYEQYF.

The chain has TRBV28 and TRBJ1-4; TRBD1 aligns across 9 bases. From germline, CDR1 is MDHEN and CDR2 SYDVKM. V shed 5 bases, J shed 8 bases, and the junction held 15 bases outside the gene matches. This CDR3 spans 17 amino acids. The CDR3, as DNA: TGTGCCAGCAGTCCGGTCATGGGACAGGGTTTGTGGGAAAAACTGTTTTTT. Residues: CASSPVMGQGLWEKLFF.

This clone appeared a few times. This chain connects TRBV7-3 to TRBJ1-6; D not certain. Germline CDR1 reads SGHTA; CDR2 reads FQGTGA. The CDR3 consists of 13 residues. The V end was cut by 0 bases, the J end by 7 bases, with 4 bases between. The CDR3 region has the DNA TGTGCCAGCAGCTTAACACAGAATTCACCCCTCCACTTT. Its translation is CASSLTQNSPLHF.

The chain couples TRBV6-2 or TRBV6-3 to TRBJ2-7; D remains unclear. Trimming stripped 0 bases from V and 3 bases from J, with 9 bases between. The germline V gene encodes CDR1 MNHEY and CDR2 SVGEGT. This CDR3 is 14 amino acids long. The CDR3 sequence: CASSYSSENYEQYF. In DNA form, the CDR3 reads TGTGCCAGCAGTTACTCGAGCGAGAACTACGAGCAGTACTTC.

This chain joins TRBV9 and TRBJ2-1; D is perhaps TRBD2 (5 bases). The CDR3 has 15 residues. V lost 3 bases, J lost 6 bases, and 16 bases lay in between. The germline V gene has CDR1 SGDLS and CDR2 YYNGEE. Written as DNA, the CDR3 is TGTGCCAGCAGCGGATTTTTAGCCGCGGGCAATGAGCAGTTCTTC. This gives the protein CASSGFLAAGNEQFF.

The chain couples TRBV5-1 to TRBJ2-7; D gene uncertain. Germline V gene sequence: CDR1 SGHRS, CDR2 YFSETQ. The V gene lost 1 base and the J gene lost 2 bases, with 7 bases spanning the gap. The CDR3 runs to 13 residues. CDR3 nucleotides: TGCGCCAGCAGCTTGTACGAAACCTACGAGCAGTACTTC. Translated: CASSLYETYEQYF.

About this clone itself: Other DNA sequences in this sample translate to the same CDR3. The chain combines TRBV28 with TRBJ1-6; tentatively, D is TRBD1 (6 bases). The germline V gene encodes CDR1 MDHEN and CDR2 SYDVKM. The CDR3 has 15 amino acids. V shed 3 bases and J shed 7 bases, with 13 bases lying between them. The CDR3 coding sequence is TGTGCCAGCAGTTTCGGACAGAACTACAATTCACCCCTCCACTTT. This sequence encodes CASSFGQNYNSPLHF. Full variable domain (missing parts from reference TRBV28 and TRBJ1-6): DVKVTQSSRYLVKRTGEKVFLECVQDMDHENMFWYRQDPGLGLRLIYFSYDVKMKEKGDIPEGYSVSREKKERFSLILESASTNQTSMYLCASSFGQNYNSPLHFGNGTRLTVT.

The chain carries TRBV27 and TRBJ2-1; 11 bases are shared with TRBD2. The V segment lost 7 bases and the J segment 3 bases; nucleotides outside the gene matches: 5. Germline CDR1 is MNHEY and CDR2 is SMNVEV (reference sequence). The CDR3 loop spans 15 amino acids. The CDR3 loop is CASIRGTSGYNEQFF. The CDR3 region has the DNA TGTGCCAGCATAAGGGGGACTAGCGGCTACAATGAGCAGTTCTTC.

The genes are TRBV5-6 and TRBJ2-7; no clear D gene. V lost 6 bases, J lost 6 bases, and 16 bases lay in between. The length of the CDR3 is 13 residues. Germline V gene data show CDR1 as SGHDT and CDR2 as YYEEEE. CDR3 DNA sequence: TGTGCCAGCAATACCGTTGGGGTTTTCGAGCAGTACTTC. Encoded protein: CASNTVGVFEQYF. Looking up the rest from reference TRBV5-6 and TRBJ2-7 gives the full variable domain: DAGVTQSPTHLIKTRGQQVTLRCSPKSGHDTVSWYQQALGQGPQFIFQYYEEEERQRGNFPDRFSGHQFPNYSSELNVNALLLGDSALYLCASNTVGVFEQYFGPGTRLTVT.

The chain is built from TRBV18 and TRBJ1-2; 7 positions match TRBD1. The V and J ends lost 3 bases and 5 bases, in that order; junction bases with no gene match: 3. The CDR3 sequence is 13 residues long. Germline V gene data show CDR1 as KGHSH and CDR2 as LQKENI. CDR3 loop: CASSPGQPYGYTF. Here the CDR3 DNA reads TGTGCCAGCTCACCGGGACAGCCGTATGGCTACACCTTC.

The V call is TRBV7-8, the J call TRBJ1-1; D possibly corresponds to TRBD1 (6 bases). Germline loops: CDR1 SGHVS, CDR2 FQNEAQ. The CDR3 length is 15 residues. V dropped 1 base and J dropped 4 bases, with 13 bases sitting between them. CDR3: CASSLGRGGGTEAFF. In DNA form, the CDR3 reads TGTGCCAGCAGCTTAGGTCGAGGGGGGGGCACTGAAGCTTTCTTT.

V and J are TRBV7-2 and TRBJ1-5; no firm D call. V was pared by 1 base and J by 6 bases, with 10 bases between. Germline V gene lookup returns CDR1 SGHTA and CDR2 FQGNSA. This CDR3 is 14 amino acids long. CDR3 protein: CASSLGGGGQPQHF. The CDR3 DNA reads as TGTGCCAGCAGCTTAGGGGGAGGCGGTCAGCCCCAGCATTTT.

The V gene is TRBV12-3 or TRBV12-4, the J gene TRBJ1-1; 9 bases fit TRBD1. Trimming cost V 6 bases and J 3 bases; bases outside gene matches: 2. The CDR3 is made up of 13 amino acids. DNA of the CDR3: TGTGCCAGCAGACAGGGGGCGGACACTGAAGCTTTCTTT. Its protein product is CASRQGADTEAFF.

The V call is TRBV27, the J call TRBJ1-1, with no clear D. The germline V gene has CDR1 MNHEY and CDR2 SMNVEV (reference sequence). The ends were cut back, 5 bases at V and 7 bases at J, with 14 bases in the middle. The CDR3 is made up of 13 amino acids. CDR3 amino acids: CASSQTRWVEAFF. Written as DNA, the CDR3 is TGTGCCAGCAGTCAGACACGCTGGGTTGAAGCTTTCTTT.